The clone carrying this TCR beta chain was detected ten times or more. What it binds is not known. TCRdb itself ran the 5' RACE reads through MiXCR, one entry per CDR3 protein. In the table there are around 530,000 distinct CDR3 sequences, 13% to 15% of which are singletons. The sample belongs to a study of identical twins. Study conclusions and caveats: Abundant beta clonotypes from cord blood bore fewer insertions; memory repertoires lacked this pattern. Out-of-frame beta chain sequences displayed weaker excess sharing between twins.

Germline-derived CDR1 and CDR2 are SGHRS and YFSETQ. V gave up 2 bases and J gave up 0 bases, with 21 bases separating them. CDR3 size: 20 residues. The same sample was also used in a study of yellow fever vaccine responses in identical twins.

The sequence came from a woman younger than 30 in good health. The chain couples TRBV5-1 to TRBJ2-6; maybe TRBD1 (6 bases). Specimen: CD4+ T cells sorted from blood. The CDR3 DNA follows: TGCGCCAGCAGCTTTCAAATACAGGGCCTCCAGAGCTCTGGGGCCAACGTCCTGACTTTC. This codes for CASSFQIQGLQSSGANVLTF.